The TCR beta chain described here comes from a study of type 1 regulatory T cells. On the study more broadly: An in vitro protocol generated T-allo10, a Tr1-enriched, alloantigen-specific CD4 T cell product. The study, taken as a whole, reports: Type 1 regulatory T cells had a more restricted TCR repertoire than non-type 1 regulatory T cells.

A few counts support this clonotype. Its antigen is undetermined. From the reads, TCRdb called clonotypes with MiXCR, one entry per CDR3 protein. The data hold 55,000 to 65,000 distinct CDR3 sequences, with 60% to 80% observed a single time. This CDR3 has 19 residues. The trim removed 4 bases at V and 3 bases at J, leaving 18 bases unmatched. V is TRBV12-3 or TRBV12-4 and J is TRBJ1-2; 9 bases are shared with TRBD1. Sequencing input: cultured non-Tr1 T cells, either the whole culture or a sorted T cell fraction (not recorded which). This sequence was found in a human donor in good health. The CDR3 here is CASSSIPGQGGVRDYGYTF. The CDR3 bases are TGTGCCAGCAGTTCTATCCCGGGACAGGGAGGCGTTAGGGACTATGGCTACACCTTC.